This paragraph reports one TCR beta chain. The sample originates from a study of T-cell reconstitution after alpha-beta-depleted transplantation in children. V shed 5 bases and J 0 bases; nucleotides not matched to a gene: 13. The CDR3 runs to 18 residues. From germline, CDR1 is SGHVS and CDR2 FQNEAQ. The TCRbeta library was prepared with unique molecular identifiers. Each CDR3 protein gets one entry after TCRdb re-called the PCR reads with MiXCR. The data contain hundreds of thousands of distinct CDR3 sequences, approximately 20% of them singletons. The chain carries TRBV7-8 and TRBJ2-5; 9 nucleotides line up with TRBD2. The input for sequencing was PBMCs from the stem cell graft donor, taken from the stem cell graft. The TCR sequence derives from a human donor who donated a stem cell graft to a child with acute lymphoblastic leukemia. The CDR3 DNA reads as TGTGCCAGCAGCGCCCCCGGGCGGGGGGGGCGTTACCAAGAGACCCAGTACTTC. Its translation is CASSAPGRGGRYQETQYF.